One and the same sample provided the 4 T cell receptor beta chains below, sequenced in a study of CD8 T cell repertoires and HIV-1 epitope variants. Sequencing used immunoSEQ multiplex PCR; TCRdb keeps in-frame clones, though not all of them. The table lists fewer than 6,000 clones, approximately 61% of them singletons. Their antigens remain unidentified. Sequences were obtained from cultured CD8+ T cells derived from PBMCs. These receptors originate from a male donor with HIV.

In this sample, this clone turned up a few times. This chain uses TRBV4-2 with TRBJ2-3; 9 positions agree with TRBD1. Germline loops: CDR1 LGHNA, CDR2 YNFKEQ. Trimming removed 4 bases from V and 3 bases from J; junction bases left unmatched: 8. This CDR3 is built from 16 residues. The DNA of the CDR3 is TGTGCCAGCAGCCCCTCCCCGGGACAGGGAACAGATACGCAGTATTTT. Amino acids: CASSPSPGQGTDTQYF.

This sequence joins TRBV29-1 and TRBJ1-5; D is uncertain. Trimming removed 2 bases from V and 6 bases from J, with 5 bases in between. CDR1 and CDR2 from the germline V gene are SQVTM and ANQGSEA. This CDR3 has 11 amino acids. DNA of the CDR3: TGCAGCGTTGAAATTCCTCAGCCCCAGCATTTT. Translating gives CSVEIPQPQHF.

The chain links TRBV15 to TRBJ2-1, with 9 nucleotides matching TRBD2. This CDR3 has 13 residues. CDR1 and CDR2 from the germline V gene are LNHNV and YYDKDF (reference sequence). The J segment lost 8 bases and the V segment lost 5 bases, leaving 4 bases of the junction unmatched. DNA of the CDR3: TGTGCCACCAGCGGCGGGAGGGCCTATGAGCAGTTCTTC. Translating gives CATSGGRAYEQFF.

V gene TRBV6-5 combines with J gene TRBJ2-1; D may be TRBD2 (7 bases). The V end was cut by 4 bases, the J end by 12 bases, with 13 bases between. The CDR3 length is 12 residues. The germline gives CDR1 MNHEY, CDR2 SVGAGI. The CDR3 DNA follows: TGTGCCAGCAGTTTAGGAGGGGGGGGGCAGTTCTTC. It translates to CASSLGGGGQFF.